These 4 T cell receptor beta chains were all obtained from the same sample, sequenced in a study of T cells in Graves' hyperthyroidism and ophthalmopathy. The investigators amplified TCR beta CDR3 regions from RNA transcripts. During a first-round RT-PCR of the TCR CDR3, the HTBI primer set was used. Using its own MiXCR run on the multiplex PCR reads, TCRdb lists one record per CDR3 protein. The data show around 270,000 distinct CDR3 sequences, around 20% seen once. The sample taken for sequencing was blood. All receptors derive from a man in his fifties or sixties with Graves' ophthalmopathy.

In regard to this clonotype: This may stem from a read error, because a much larger clone lies one nucleotide away. V gene TRBV28 combines with J gene TRBJ1-2; weak D call: TRBD1 (5 bases). V was pared by 5 bases and J by 4 bases, with 14 bases between. Germline lookup yields CDR1 MDHEN and CDR2 SYDVKM. This CDR3 spans 14 amino acids. The CDR3 DNA is TGTGCCAGCAGTCAGGGACCCTTACCCTATGGCTACACCTTC. Residues: CASSQGPLPYGYTF.

This clonotype occurred many times. The gene calls are TRBV6-1 and TRBJ2-1, with TRBD2 identical over 8 bases. The germline CDR1 and CDR2 sequences are MNHNS and SASEGT. The junction had 11 bases not matched to a gene; V was cut back by 3 bases and J by 7 bases. The CDR3 is 16 amino acids. The CDR3 coding sequence is TGTGCCAGCAGTGACCCTCGGAGCGGGAGTGGAAATGAGCAGTTCTTC. This codes for CASSDPRSGSGNEQFF.

The V and J genes are TRBV6-5 and TRBJ1-5, with a possible D match to TRBD1 (5 bases). CDR1 and CDR2 from the germline V gene are MNHEY and SVGAGI. The CDR3 has 13 residues. The V gene lost 4 bases and the J gene lost 6 bases, with 10 bases spanning the gap. The CDR3 loop reads CASSWSGRQPQHF. As DNA, the CDR3 is TGTGCCAGCAGTTGGTCAGGGCGTCAGCCCCAGCATTTT.

The rearrangement links TRBV7-2 to TRBJ2-1; 8 bases match TRBD2. Germline V gene lookup returns CDR1 SGHTA and CDR2 FQGNSA. The CDR3 totals 16 residues. V dropped 0 bases and J dropped 10; count of bases not matched to a gene: 11. The CDR3 spells CASSLAGLAPAGEQFF. The CDR3 DNA is TGTGCCAGCAGCTTAGCCGGACTAGCCCCGGCAGGAGAGCAGTTCTTC.